These 4 T cell receptor beta chains were all obtained from the same sample, sequenced in a study of shared clonotypes between healthy human individuals (dated by TCRdb to 2018 to 2020). Receptor libraries were prepared by the immunoSEQ multiplex PCR assay. TCRdb's version of the immuneACCESS table is confined to in-frame rearrangements and falls short of the full clone set. An unresolved V gene accounts for under half of the shortfall where checked; the remainder is of unknown origin. The sample includes some 2,000,000 clones, with 90% to 95% observed a single time. The ten largest clones capture roughly 0.13% of the sample. The specimen sequenced was naive CD4+ T cells sorted from blood. What this sample's cell subset or site label stands for: CD45RA+ positively selected. The receptor set was obtained from a young man in good health.

This chain connects TRBV5-1 to TRBJ2-7, with a possible D match to TRBD2 (5 bases). The V gene's germline CDR1 is SGHRS and CDR2 YFSETQ. The length of the CDR3 is 15 residues. The V gene lost 3 bases and the J gene lost 0 bases, with 13 bases spanning the gap. The CDR3 region is CASSSGWTPSYEQYF. CDR3 nucleotides: TGCGCCAGCAGCTCGGGATGGACTCCCTCCTACGAGCAGTACTTC.

The chain recombines TRBV7-2 with TRBJ2-2; the D call may be TRBD1 or TRBD2 (6 bases each). This CDR3 contains 15 residues. Trimming shortened V by 4 bases and J by 8 bases, and 17 bases separated the two germline ends. Germline CDR1 SGHTA, CDR2 FQGNSA. The CDR3 loop is CASSSEGGLVGELFF. Written as DNA, the CDR3 is TGTGCCAGCAGCTCAGAGGGGGGCTTAGTTGGGGAGCTGTTTTTT.

The rearrangement uses TRBV7-2 and TRBJ2-7, with 9 bases that match TRBD2. Looked up from germline, CDR1 is SGHTA and CDR2 is FQGNSA. Unmatched junction bases numbered 9, after V lost 0 bases and J lost 6 bases. This CDR3 is 16 amino acids long. CDR3 region: CASSLAPTAGGSEQYF. The CDR3 bases are TGTGCCAGCAGCTTAGCCCCTACAGCGGGGGGATCCGAGCAGTACTTC. Full variable domain (rest looked up from reference TRBV7-2 and TRBJ2-7): GAGVSQSPSNKVTEKGKDVELRCDPISGHTALYWYRQSLGQGLEFLIYFQGNSAPDKSGLPSDRFSAERTGGSVSTLTIQRTQQEDSAVYLCASSLAPTAGGSEQYFGPGTRLTVT.

The CDR3 is CASSPMVGLGTDTQYF. The CDR3 bases are TGTGCCAGCAGCCCGATGGTGGGACTAGGGACAGATACGCAGTATTTT. The gene calls are TRBV5-4 and TRBJ2-3; 8 bases are shared with TRBD2. With 4 bases clipped from V and 3 bases from J, the junction kept 10 bases outside the gene matches. Per germline, CDR1 SGHNT and CDR2 YYREEE (reference sequence). The CDR3 runs to 16 residues.